This T cell receptor (beta chain) was retrieved from a study of Ad26.COV2.S vaccination and SARS-CoV-2 variants. Treatment noted: around 19 received Ad26.COV2.S at low or high dose, single or two shots; several received placebo; per-sample allocation not given. Samples analyzed were those drawn on day 63 after the first vaccine or placebo injection. A Boston donor was an adult aged 18-55 years. Findings of the study overall: Once vaccination had occurred, spike-specific CD8+ and CD4+ T cell responses reportedly showed substantial breadth. Measurements of TCR breadth and depth may have given underestimates of the total T cell responses.

A remark on this clone: The target antigen is unknown.

From germline, CDR1 is SGHDN and CDR2 FVKESK. V gave up 1 base and J gave up 1 base, with 5 bases separating them. This CDR3 is built from 15 residues. Some clones are missing from TCRdb's copy, which holds only in-frame ones; the method was immunoSEQ multiplex PCR. The sample has approximately 400,000 clones, roughly 85% seen once. The chain links TRBV14 to TRBJ2-6; D not resolved. The sequence derives from a person between 18 and 60 years old who received the Ad26.COV2.S COVID-19 vaccine or a placebo. The specimen comprised peripheral blood, sampled in a trial of Ad26.COV2.S vaccine versus placebo. CDR3 sequence reads: CASSQVKSGANVLTF. The CDR3 bases are TGTGCCAGCAGCCAAGTAAAGTCTGGGGCCAACGTCCTGACTTTC.